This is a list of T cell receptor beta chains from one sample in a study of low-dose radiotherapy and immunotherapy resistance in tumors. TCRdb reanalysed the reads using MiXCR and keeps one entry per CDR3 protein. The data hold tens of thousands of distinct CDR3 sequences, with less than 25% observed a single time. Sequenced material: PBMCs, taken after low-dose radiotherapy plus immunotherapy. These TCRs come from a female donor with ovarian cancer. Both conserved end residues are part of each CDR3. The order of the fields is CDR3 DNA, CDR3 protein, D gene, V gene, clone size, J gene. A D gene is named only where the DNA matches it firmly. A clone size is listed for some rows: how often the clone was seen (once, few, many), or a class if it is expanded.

CDR3nt: TGCAGCGCCGGACAGGGCTCCTACAATGAGCAGTTCTTC; CDR3aa: CSAGQGSYNEQFF; d_gene: TRBD1; v_gene: TRBV29-1; abundance: many; j_gene: TRBJ2-1
CDR3nt: TGTGCCTGGGGATGGGACCAGTACTTC; CDR3aa: CAWGWDQYF; d_gene: .; v_gene: TRBV13; abundance: .; j_gene: TRBJ2-5
CDR3nt: TGTGCCAGCAGCGTAGGTATAGATACGCAGTATTTT; CDR3aa: CASSVGIDTQYF; d_gene: .; v_gene: TRBV9; abundance: .; j_gene: TRBJ2-3
CDR3nt: TGTGCCAGCAGTGAGGGGTCGGCCAATGAGCAGTTCTTC; CDR3aa: CASSEGSANEQFF; d_gene: .; v_gene: TRBV28; abundance: medium-sized; j_gene: TRBJ2-1
CDR3nt: TGCGCCAGCTCTGTGCCCCAAATCAATGAGCAGTTCTTC; CDR3aa: CASSVPQINEQFF; d_gene: .; v_gene: TRBV5-1; abundance: many; j_gene: TRBJ2-1
CDR3nt: TGTGCCAGCTCACTCATGCGGGACAGTAACAATGAGCAGTTCTTC; CDR3aa: CASSLMRDSNNEQFF; d_gene: .; v_gene: TRBV18; abundance: many; j_gene: TRBJ2-1
CDR3nt: TGTGCCAGCAGCAAACCCGGGACAGGATCTCTTAATGAGCAGTTCTTC; CDR3aa: CASSKPGTGSLNEQFF; d_gene: TRBD1; v_gene: TRBV7-3; abundance: many; j_gene: TRBJ2-1
CDR3nt: TGCAGTGCCACGGGACAGGGGAAAGAGCAGTACTTC; CDR3aa: CSATGQGKEQYF; d_gene: TRBD1; v_gene: TRBV20-1; abundance: .; j_gene: TRBJ2-7
CDR3nt: TGTGCCATCAGTGAGTCGACCGGGGAGACCCAGTACTTC; CDR3aa: CAISESTGETQYF; d_gene: .; v_gene: TRBV10-3; abundance: few; j_gene: TRBJ2-5
CDR3nt: TGTGCCAGCAGTTTGAGCCGGGACCCTTCCTACGAGCAGTACTTC; CDR3aa: CASSLSRDPSYEQYF; d_gene: .; v_gene: TRBV12-3/TRBV12-4; abundance: medium-sized; j_gene: TRBJ2-7
CDR3nt: TGTGCCAGCAGTTTATCCGGGAGGGCCGATACGCAGTATTTT; CDR3aa: CASSLSGRADTQYF; d_gene: TRBD2; v_gene: TRBV28; abundance: few; j_gene: TRBJ2-3
CDR3nt: TGTGCCTGGAGGGCCTCTCGGTACAATGAGCAGTTCTTC; CDR3aa: CAWRASRYNEQFF; d_gene: .; v_gene: TRBV30; abundance: .; j_gene: TRBJ2-1
CDR3nt: TGTGCCAGCGGAGGGGACATCTCCTACGAGCAGTACTTC; CDR3aa: CASGGDISYEQYF; d_gene: .; v_gene: TRBV13; abundance: .; j_gene: TRBJ2-7
CDR3nt: TGCGCCAGCAGTCAATTCGATCAGCCCCAGCATTTT; CDR3aa: CASSQFDQPQHF; d_gene: .; v_gene: TRBV23-1; abundance: many; j_gene: TRBJ1-5
CDR3nt: TGTGCCAGCAGGGGACTCGAGTACACCGGGGAGCTGTTTTTT; CDR3aa: CASRGLEYTGELFF; d_gene: .; v_gene: TRBV9; abundance: .; j_gene: TRBJ2-2
CDR3nt: TGTGCCAGCAGCCGGGACAGCCTCCAAGAGACCCAGTACTTC; CDR3aa: CASSRDSLQETQYF; d_gene: TRBD1; v_gene: TRBV7-3; abundance: many; j_gene: TRBJ2-5
CDR3nt: TGTGCCAGCAGCCAACAGAATGAAAAACTGTTTTTT; CDR3aa: CASSQQNEKLFF; d_gene: .; v_gene: TRBV3-1; abundance: .; j_gene: TRBJ1-4
CDR3nt: TGTGCCAGCAGCCGGACTCTTATTTTATCCTACGAGCAGTACTTC; CDR3aa: CASSRTLILSYEQYF; d_gene: .; v_gene: TRBV2; abundance: many; j_gene: TRBJ2-7
CDR3nt: .; CDR3aa: CASSPVGPGELFFFF; d_gene: .; v_gene: TRBV18; abundance: .; j_gene: TRBJ2-2
CDR3nt: TGTGCCAGCAGTGACTCGGGGACAGGGGGAGGCTATGGCTACACCTTC; CDR3aa: CASSDSGTGGGYGYTF; d_gene: TRBD1; v_gene: TRBV6-4; abundance: many; j_gene: TRBJ1-2
CDR3nt: TGTGCCAGCAGCTCTCTGAGTTGGGAGCAGTACTTC; CDR3aa: CASSSLSWEQYF; d_gene: .; v_gene: TRBV7-9; abundance: many; j_gene: TRBJ2-7
CDR3nt: TGTGCCAGTAGTATAGCCTCACAGGGTTCAGAGACCCAGTACTTC; CDR3aa: CASSIASQGSETQYF; d_gene: .; v_gene: TRBV19; abundance: many; j_gene: TRBJ2-5
CDR3nt: TGCAGTGCTAGAAGGGAGATACGACCCGAGCAGTACTTC; CDR3aa: CSARREIRPEQYF; d_gene: .; v_gene: TRBV20-1; abundance: many; j_gene: TRBJ2-7
CDR3nt: TGTGCCAGCAGCTTAATACAGGGGGCAGGAGAGCAGTACTTC; CDR3aa: CASSLIQGAGEQYF; d_gene: TRBD1; v_gene: TRBV7-8; abundance: many; j_gene: TRBJ2-7
CDR3nt: TGCAGCGCGCGGGGATCTTACGAGCAGTACTTC; CDR3aa: CSARGSYEQYF; d_gene: .; v_gene: TRBV29-1; abundance: .; j_gene: TRBJ2-7
CDR3nt: TGTGCCAGCAGCGACCGGGACAAGTTCACAGATACGCAGTATTTT; CDR3aa: CASSDRDKFTDTQYF; d_gene: .; v_gene: TRBV5-4; abundance: .; j_gene: TRBJ2-3
CDR3nt: TGTGCCAGCAGCGTCGGGGTCTCTGGAAACACCATATATTTT; CDR3aa: CASSVGVSGNTIYF; d_gene: .; v_gene: TRBV9; abundance: many; j_gene: TRBJ1-3
CDR3nt: TGTGCCACTTGGTCAGCGGGAGCATCCTACAATGAGCAGTTCTTC; CDR3aa: CATWSAGASYNEQFF; d_gene: TRBD2; v_gene: TRBV10-3; abundance: .; j_gene: TRBJ2-1
CDR3nt: .; CDR3aa: CASSFGSGGNQPQHF; d_gene: .; v_gene: TRBV28; abundance: medium-sized; j_gene: TRBJ1-5
CDR3nt: TGTGCCAGCAGTTTCATTTCCCAGCCCCTCTATGGCTACACCTTC; CDR3aa: CASSFISQPLYGYTF; d_gene: .; v_gene: TRBV28; abundance: many; j_gene: TRBJ1-2
CDR3nt: TGCAGTGCTAGAGTGGGGACAGGAACCTACGAGCAGTACTTC; CDR3aa: CSARVGTGTYEQYF; d_gene: TRBD1; v_gene: TRBV20-1; abundance: once; j_gene: TRBJ2-7
CDR3nt: TGTGCCAGCAGTCCCACAAAGAACCGATACGAGCAGTACTTC; CDR3aa: CASSPTKNRYEQYF; d_gene: .; v_gene: TRBV2; abundance: .; j_gene: TRBJ2-7
CDR3nt: TGTGCCAGCAGTTTACTTTCGAACACTGAAGCTTTCTTT; CDR3aa: CASSLLSNTEAFF; d_gene: .; v_gene: TRBV14; abundance: many; j_gene: TRBJ1-1
CDR3nt: TGCAGTGCCTCCCCAGGGACCCTCCACTATGGCTACACCTTC; CDR3aa: CSASPGTLHYGYTF; d_gene: .; v_gene: TRBV20-1; abundance: few; j_gene: TRBJ1-2
CDR3nt: TGTGCCAGCAGTAAATACAGGGAGGTGATCGGGAATGGCTACACCTTC; CDR3aa: CASSKYREVIGNGYTF; d_gene: .; v_gene: TRBV2; abundance: .; j_gene: TRBJ1-2
CDR3nt: TGTGCCAGTAGTGCCCGTTTGGCGGGACAGTGGGATGAGCAGTTCTTC; CDR3aa: CASSARLAGQWDEQFF; d_gene: .; v_gene: TRBV19; abundance: .; j_gene: TRBJ2-1
CDR3nt: TGTGCCAGCAGGGCCACAGGGGAGGACTATGGCTACACCTTC; CDR3aa: CASRATGEDYGYTF; d_gene: TRBD1; v_gene: TRBV14; abundance: many; j_gene: TRBJ1-2
CDR3nt: TGTGCCAGCAGCCTTCCGACAGCGAAATTCTATGGCTACACCTTC; CDR3aa: CASSLPTAKFYGYTF; d_gene: .; v_gene: TRBV5-6; abundance: few; j_gene: TRBJ1-2
CDR3nt: TGTGCCAGCAGTGCCTCTCGATACGAGCAGTACTTC; CDR3aa: CASSASRYEQYF; d_gene: .; v_gene: TRBV2; abundance: .; j_gene: TRBJ2-7
CDR3nt: TGTGCCACCAAAGGGCAGAACACATACTACGAGCAGTACTTC; CDR3aa: CATKGQNTYYEQYF; d_gene: .; v_gene: TRBV2; abundance: medium-sized; j_gene: TRBJ2-7
CDR3nt: TGTGCCAGCTCACCAATAGGCCAAGACAACACTGAAGCTTTCTTT; CDR3aa: CASSPIGQDNTEAFF; d_gene: .; v_gene: TRBV18; abundance: few; j_gene: TRBJ1-1